This is a list of T cell receptor beta chains from one sample in a study of Graves' ophthalmopathy and Graves' hyperthyroidism. MiXCR, applied by TCRdb to the multiplex PCR reads, yields one record per CDR3 protein. The sample includes approximately 640,000 distinct CDR3 sequences, more than 40% of them seen just once. Sequencing was carried out using peripheral blood. The receptors come from an adult man with Graves' ophthalmopathy. The CDR3 runs from the conserved cysteine through the conserved F or W. D genes are given only for firm matches. Expanded clones are given a class, and other clones once, few, many or no size at all.

d_gene: NA
abundance: many
len: 13
j_gene: TRBJ1-2
v_gene: TRBV7-2
CDR3aa: CASSVYGTHGYTF
CDR3nt: TGTGCCAGCAGCGTATACGGGACGCACGGCTACACCTTC

d_gene: TRBD1
abundance: many
len: 14
j_gene: TRBJ2-7
v_gene: TRBV6-6
CDR3aa: CASSYLDRDHEQYF
CDR3nt: TGTGCCAGCAGTTACTTGGACAGGGACCACGAGCAGTACTTC

d_gene: NA
abundance: NA
len: 12
j_gene: TRBJ2-4
v_gene: TRBV7-9
CDR3aa: CASSPGTNIQYF
CDR3nt: TGTGCCAGCAGTCCCGGGACGAACATTCAGTACTTC

d_gene: TRBD1
abundance: many
len: 12
j_gene: TRBJ1-2
v_gene: TRBV9
CDR3aa: CASRGGGGGYTF
CDR3nt: TGTGCCAGCCGGGGAGGGGGCGGAGGCTACACCTTC

d_gene: TRBD1
abundance: once
len: 17
j_gene: TRBJ2-5
v_gene: TRBV12-3/TRBV12-4
CDR3aa: CASSYAIGQGAQETQYF
CDR3nt: TGTGCCAGCAGTTACGCTATTGGACAGGGCGCCCAAGAGACCCAGTACTTC

d_gene: NA
abundance: few
len: 15
j_gene: TRBJ2-7
v_gene: TRBV7-9
CDR3aa: CASSYPYEGSYEQYF
CDR3nt: TGTGCCAGCAGCTACCCCTACGAGGGAAGCTACGAGCAGTACTTC

d_gene: NA
abundance: once
len: 12
j_gene: TRBJ2-5
v_gene: TRBV9
CDR3aa: CASSLLSGTQYF
CDR3nt: TGTGCCAGCAGCCTCCTTTCGGGGACCCAGTACTTC

d_gene: NA
abundance: NA
len: 14
j_gene: TRBJ1-5
v_gene: TRBV15
CDR3aa: CATGTGNSNQPQHF
CDR3nt: TGTGCCACCGGGACCGGTAATAGCAATCAGCCCCAGCATTTT

d_gene: NA
abundance: NA
len: 14
j_gene: TRBJ2-3
v_gene: TRBV9
CDR3aa: CASSVQVRADTQYF
CDR3nt: TGTGCCAGCAGCGTACAGGTGCGAGCAGATACGCAGTATTTT

d_gene: TRBD1
abundance: NA
len: 14
j_gene: TRBJ2-5
v_gene: TRBV27
CDR3aa: CASQGQGLDQTQYF
CDR3nt: TGTGCCAGCCAAGGACAGGGGCTGGATCAGACCCAGTACTTC

d_gene: NA
abundance: NA
len: 16
j_gene: TRBJ2-2
v_gene: TRBV7-2
CDR3aa: CASTASPLLTTGELFF
CDR3nt: TGTGCCAGTACCGCCAGTCCCCTCCTGACCACCGGGGAGCTGTTTTTT

d_gene: TRBD2
abundance: NA
len: 19
j_gene: TRBJ2-2
v_gene: TRBV19
CDR3aa: CASNPETSGSYANTGELFF
CDR3nt: TGTGCCAGTAACCCGGAGACTAGCGGGAGTTACGCGAACACCGGGGAGCTGTTTTTT

d_gene: TRBD2
abundance: many
len: 14
j_gene: TRBJ2-5
v_gene: TRBV10-3
CDR3aa: CAIRASGGPETQYF
CDR3nt: TGTGCCATCAGGGCTAGCGGGGGACCAGAGACCCAGTACTTC

d_gene: NA
abundance: NA
len: 14
j_gene: TRBJ2-7
v_gene: TRBV14
CDR3aa: CASSPPGQDYEQYF
CDR3nt: TGTGCCAGCAGCCCCCCGGGGCAGGACTACGAGCAGTACTTC

d_gene: TRBD1
abundance: few
len: 14
j_gene: TRBJ1-2
v_gene: TRBV20-1
CDR3aa: CSAERTGDNYGYTF
CDR3nt: TGCAGTGCAGAACGGACAGGGGACAACTATGGCTACACCTTC

d_gene: TRBD2
abundance: many
len: 15
j_gene: TRBJ2-2
v_gene: TRBV9
CDR3aa: CASRAGGANTGELFF
CDR3nt: TGTGCCAGCAGAGCGGGGGGCGCGAACACCGGGGAGCTGTTTTTT

d_gene: NA
abundance: NA
len: 15
j_gene: TRBJ2-6
v_gene: TRBV19
CDR3aa: CASSTNNRGANVLTF
CDR3nt: TGTGCCAGTAGTACCAATAACAGGGGGGCCAACGTCCTGACTTTC

d_gene: TRBD2
abundance: many
len: 15
j_gene: TRBJ2-5
v_gene: TRBV7-9
CDR3aa: CASKPSGRGRETQYF
CDR3nt: TGTGCCAGCAAACCGAGCGGGAGGGGTAGAGAGACCCAGTACTTC

d_gene: TRBD2
abundance: NA
len: 15
j_gene: TRBJ2-5
v_gene: TRBV29-1
CDR3aa: CSVEGVAGGQETQYF
CDR3nt: TGCAGCGTTGAAGGGGTAGCGGGGGGCCAAGAGACCCAGTACTTC

d_gene: TRBD2
abundance: many
len: 13
j_gene: TRBJ2-7
v_gene: TRBV29-1
CDR3aa: CSATTSGRREQYF
CDR3nt: TGCAGCGCCACCACTAGCGGGAGACGCGAGCAGTACTTC

d_gene: NA
abundance: NA
len: 14
j_gene: TRBJ1-5
v_gene: TRBV15
CDR3aa: CATSRVGDNQPQHF
CDR3nt: TGTGCCACCAGCAGAGTCGGAGACAATCAGCCCCAGCATTTT

d_gene: NA
abundance: many
len: 14
j_gene: TRBJ2-7
v_gene: TRBV7-9
CDR3aa: CASSLESVSYEQYF
CDR3nt: TGTGCCAGCAGCTTAGAATCGGTCTCCTACGAGCAGTACTTC

d_gene: NA
abundance: NA
len: 16
j_gene: TRBJ1-3
v_gene: TRBV7-2
CDR3aa: CASRARDTRSGNTIYF
CDR3nt: TGTGCCAGCAGGGCCCGCGACACACGCTCTGGAAACACCATATATTTT

d_gene: NA
abundance: many
len: 12
j_gene: TRBJ1-4
v_gene: TRBV15
CDR3aa: CATSRSVEKLFF
CDR3nt: TGTGCCACCAGCAGATCGGTCGAAAAACTGTTTTTT

d_gene: NA
abundance: few
len: 14
j_gene: TRBJ2-2
v_gene: TRBV12-3/TRBV12-4
CDR3aa: CASRRTDNTGELFF
CDR3nt: TGTGCCAGCAGAAGGACAGATAACACCGGGGAGCTGTTTTTT

d_gene: NA
abundance: few
len: 16
j_gene: TRBJ1-6
v_gene: TRBV5-1
CDR3aa: CASSQERYTYNSPLHF
CDR3nt: TGCGCCAGCAGCCAAGAGAGGTACACCTATAATTCACCCCTCCACTTT

d_gene: NA
abundance: many
len: 14
j_gene: TRBJ1-2
v_gene: TRBV7-9
CDR3aa: CASSFVEGNYGYTF
CDR3nt: TGTGCCAGCAGCTTCGTTGAGGGGAACTATGGCTACACCTTC

d_gene: NA
abundance: NA
len: 12
j_gene: TRBJ1-2
v_gene: TRBV7-6
CDR3aa: CASSPGRPGYTF
CDR3nt: TGTGCCAGCAGCCCGGGACGGCCGGGCTACACCTTC

d_gene: NA
abundance: many
len: 13
j_gene: TRBJ2-2
v_gene: TRBV9
CDR3aa: CASSGDNLGELFF
CDR3nt: TGTGCCAGCAGCGGAGACAATCTCGGGGAGCTGTTTTTT

d_gene: TRBD1
abundance: NA
len: 14
j_gene: TRBJ1-6
v_gene: TRBV7-2
CDR3aa: CASSRDRNNSPLHF
CDR3nt: TGTGCCAGCAGCCGGGACAGGAATAATTCACCCCTCCACTTT

d_gene: NA
abundance: NA
len: 13
j_gene: TRBJ2-7
v_gene: TRBV10-3
CDR3aa: CAISEGGIYEQYF
CDR3nt: TGTGCCATCAGTGAAGGAGGGATCTACGAGCAGTACTTC

d_gene: NA
abundance: many
len: 14
j_gene: TRBJ1-1
v_gene: TRBV19
CDR3aa: CASSNGLGRTEAFF
CDR3nt: TGTGCCAGTAGTAATGGGCTGGGACGAACTGAAGCTTTCTTT

d_gene: NA
abundance: few
len: 15
j_gene: TRBJ2-7
v_gene: TRBV4-1
CDR3aa: CASSQEPRDDYEQYF
CDR3nt: TGCGCCAGCAGCCAAGAACCCAGGGACGATTACGAGCAGTACTTC

d_gene: NA
abundance: NA
len: 14
j_gene: TRBJ2-7
v_gene: TRBV10-3
CDR3aa: CASSEAGSLMEQYF
CDR3nt: TGTGCCAGCAGTGAAGCAGGAAGCCTTATGGAGCAGTACTTC

d_gene: TRBD1
abundance: NA
len: 13
j_gene: TRBJ2-7
v_gene: TRBV9
CDR3aa: CASSATGPYEQYF
CDR3nt: TGTGCCAGCAGCGCGACAGGGCCTTACGAGCAGTACTTC

d_gene: TRBD1
abundance: once
len: 14
j_gene: TRBJ2-5
v_gene: TRBV25-1
CDR3aa: CATPLRDRRETQYF
CDR3nt: TGTGCCACCCCTCTGAGGGACAGGAGGGAGACCCAGTACTTC

d_gene: NA
abundance: NA
len: 16
j_gene: TRBJ2-6
v_gene: TRBV10-3
CDR3aa: CAISPGDGSGANVLTF
CDR3nt: TGTGCCATCTCACCGGGGGATGGCTCTGGGGCCAACGTCCTGACTTTC